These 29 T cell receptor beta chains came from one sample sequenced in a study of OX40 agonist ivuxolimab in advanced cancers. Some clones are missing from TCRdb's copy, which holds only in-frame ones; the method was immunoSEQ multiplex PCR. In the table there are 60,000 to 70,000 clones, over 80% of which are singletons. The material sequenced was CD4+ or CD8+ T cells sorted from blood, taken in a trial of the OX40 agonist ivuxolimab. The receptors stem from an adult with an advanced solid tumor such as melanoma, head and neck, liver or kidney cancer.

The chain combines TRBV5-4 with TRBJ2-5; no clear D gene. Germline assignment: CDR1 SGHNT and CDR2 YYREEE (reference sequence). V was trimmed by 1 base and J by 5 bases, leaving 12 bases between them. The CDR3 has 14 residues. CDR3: CASSLPGPGETQYF. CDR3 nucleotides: TGTGCCAGCAGCTTGCCGGGTCCTGGGGAGACCCAGTACTTC. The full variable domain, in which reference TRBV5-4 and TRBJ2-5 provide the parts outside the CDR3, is ETGVTQSPTHLIKTRGQQVTLRCSSQSGHNTVSWYQQALGQGPQFIFQYYREEENGRGNFPPRFSGLQFPNYSSELNVNALELDDSALYLCASSLPGPGETQYFGPGTRLLVL.

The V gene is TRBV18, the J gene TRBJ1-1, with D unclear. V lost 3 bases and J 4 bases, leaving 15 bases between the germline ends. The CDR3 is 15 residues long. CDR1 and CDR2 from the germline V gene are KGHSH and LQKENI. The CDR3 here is CASSPITGIGTEAFF. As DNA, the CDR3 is TGTGCCAGCTCACCCATAACGGGGATTGGCACTGAAGCTTTCTTT.

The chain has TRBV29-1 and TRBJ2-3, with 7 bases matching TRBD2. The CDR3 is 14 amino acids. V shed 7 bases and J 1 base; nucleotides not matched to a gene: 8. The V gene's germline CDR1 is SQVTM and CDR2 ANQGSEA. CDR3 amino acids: CSGTGGFRTDTQYF. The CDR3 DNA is TGCAGCGGAACCGGGGGGTTTCGCACAGATACGCAGTATTTT.

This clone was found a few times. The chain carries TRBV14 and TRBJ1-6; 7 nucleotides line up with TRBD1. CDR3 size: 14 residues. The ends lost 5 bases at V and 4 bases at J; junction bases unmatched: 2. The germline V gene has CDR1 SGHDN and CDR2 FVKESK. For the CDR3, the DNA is TGTGCCAGCAGCTCGGGACAGTATAATTCACCCCTCCACTTT. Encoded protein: CASSSGQYNSPLHF.

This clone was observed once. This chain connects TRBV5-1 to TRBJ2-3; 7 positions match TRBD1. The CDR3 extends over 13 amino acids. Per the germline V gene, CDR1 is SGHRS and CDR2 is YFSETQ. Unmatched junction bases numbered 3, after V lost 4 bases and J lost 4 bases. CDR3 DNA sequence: TGCGCCAGCAGCCCGGGACAGCCAGATACGCAGTATTTT. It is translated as CASSPGQPDTQYF.

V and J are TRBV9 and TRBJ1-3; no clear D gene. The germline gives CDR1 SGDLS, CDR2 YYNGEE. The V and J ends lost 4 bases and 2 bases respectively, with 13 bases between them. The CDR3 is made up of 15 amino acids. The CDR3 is CASSPPGTAGNTIYF. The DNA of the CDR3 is TGTGCCAGCAGCCCACCGGGTACAGCTGGAAACACCATATATTTT.

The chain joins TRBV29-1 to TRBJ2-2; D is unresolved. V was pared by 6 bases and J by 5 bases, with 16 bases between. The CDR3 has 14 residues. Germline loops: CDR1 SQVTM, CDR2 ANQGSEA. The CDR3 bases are TGCAGCGTCAGTAGTCGGTCGGGTACCGGGGAGCTGTTTTTT. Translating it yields CSVSSRSGTGELFF.

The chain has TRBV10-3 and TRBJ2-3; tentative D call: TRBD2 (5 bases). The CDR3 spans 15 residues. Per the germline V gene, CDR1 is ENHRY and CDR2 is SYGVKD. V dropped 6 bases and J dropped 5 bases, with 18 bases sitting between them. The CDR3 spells CAIRDSSVTGDTQYF. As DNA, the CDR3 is TGTGCCATCAGGGACTCCAGCGTTACGGGAGATACGCAGTATTTT.

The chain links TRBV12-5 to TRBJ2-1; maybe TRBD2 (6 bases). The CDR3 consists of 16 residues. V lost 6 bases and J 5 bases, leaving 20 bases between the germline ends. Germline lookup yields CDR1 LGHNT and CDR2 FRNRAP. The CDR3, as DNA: TGTGCTAGTGGACCATCTAGCGACCTAAAACACAATGAGCAGTTCTTC. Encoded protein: CASGPSSDLKHNEQFF.

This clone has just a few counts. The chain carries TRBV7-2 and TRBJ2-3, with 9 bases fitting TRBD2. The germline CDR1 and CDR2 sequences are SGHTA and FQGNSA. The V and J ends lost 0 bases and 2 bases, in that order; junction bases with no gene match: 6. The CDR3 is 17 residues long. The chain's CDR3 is CASSLALSGGITDTQYF. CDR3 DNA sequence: TGTGCCAGCAGCTTAGCCTTAAGCGGGGGGATCACAGATACGCAGTATTTT.

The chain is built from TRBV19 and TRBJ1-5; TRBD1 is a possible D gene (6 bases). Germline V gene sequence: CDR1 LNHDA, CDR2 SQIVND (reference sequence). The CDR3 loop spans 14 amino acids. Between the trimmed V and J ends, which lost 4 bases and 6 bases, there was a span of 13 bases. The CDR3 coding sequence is TGTGCCAGTAGTAGGACAGTGGAAGGTCAGCCCCAGCATTTT. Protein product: CASSRTVEGQPQHF.

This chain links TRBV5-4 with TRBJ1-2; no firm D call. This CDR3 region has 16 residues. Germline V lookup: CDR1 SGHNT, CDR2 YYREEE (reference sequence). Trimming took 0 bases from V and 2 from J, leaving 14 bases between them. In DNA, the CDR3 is TGTGCCAGCAGCTTGGAGAGCCAGCTATCCAACTATGGCTACACCTTC. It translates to CASSLESQLSNYGYTF.

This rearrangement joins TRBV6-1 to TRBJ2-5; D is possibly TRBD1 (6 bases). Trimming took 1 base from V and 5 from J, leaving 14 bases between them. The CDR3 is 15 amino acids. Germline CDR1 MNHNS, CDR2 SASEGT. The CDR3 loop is CASSEGGRSGETQYF. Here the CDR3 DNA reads TGTGCCAGCAGTGAAGGGGGGCGGTCCGGGGAGACCCAGTACTTC.

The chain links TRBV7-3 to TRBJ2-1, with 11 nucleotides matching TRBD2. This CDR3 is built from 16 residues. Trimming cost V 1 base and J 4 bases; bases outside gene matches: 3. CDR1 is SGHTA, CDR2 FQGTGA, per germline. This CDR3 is CASSLSIAGGYNEQFF. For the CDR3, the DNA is TGTGCCAGCAGCTTAAGTATAGCGGGAGGGTACAATGAGCAGTTCTTC.

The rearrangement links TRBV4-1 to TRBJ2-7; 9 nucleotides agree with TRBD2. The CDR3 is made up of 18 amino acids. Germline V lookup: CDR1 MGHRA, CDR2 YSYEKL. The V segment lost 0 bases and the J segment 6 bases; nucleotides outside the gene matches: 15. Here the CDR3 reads CASSQDRGGLALRGEQYF. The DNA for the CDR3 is TGCGCCAGCAGCCAAGATCGAGGAGGACTAGCGCTGCGGGGCGAGCAGTACTTC.

The CDR3 DNA follows: TGTGCCAGCAGCGTAGTACCACAGGGTAATGAAGCTTTCTTT. It codes for CASSVVPQGNEAFF. The chain couples TRBV9 to TRBJ1-1; D perhaps matches TRBD1 (6 bases). This CDR3 has 14 residues. V shed 0 bases and J shed 7 bases, with 13 bases lying between them. The germline gives CDR1 SGDLS, CDR2 YYNGEE.

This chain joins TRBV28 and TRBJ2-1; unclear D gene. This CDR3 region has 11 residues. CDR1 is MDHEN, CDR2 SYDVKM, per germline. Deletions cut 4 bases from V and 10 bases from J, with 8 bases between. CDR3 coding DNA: TGTGCCAGCAGTTCCACCTGGGAGCAGTTCTTC. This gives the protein CASSSTWEQFF.

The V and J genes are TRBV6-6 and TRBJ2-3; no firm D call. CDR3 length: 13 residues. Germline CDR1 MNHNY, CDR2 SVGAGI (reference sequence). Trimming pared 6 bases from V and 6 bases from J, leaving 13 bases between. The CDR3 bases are TGTGCCAGCAGCTGGCAACAAAGGGATACGCAGTATTTT. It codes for CASSWQQRDTQYF.

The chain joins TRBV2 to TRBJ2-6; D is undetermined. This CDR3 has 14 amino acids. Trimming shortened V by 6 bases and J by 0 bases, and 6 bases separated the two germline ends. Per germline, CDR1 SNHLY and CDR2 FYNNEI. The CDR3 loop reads CASRGSSGANVLTF. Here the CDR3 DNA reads TGTGCCAGCAGGGGAAGCTCTGGGGCCAACGTCCTGACTTTC.

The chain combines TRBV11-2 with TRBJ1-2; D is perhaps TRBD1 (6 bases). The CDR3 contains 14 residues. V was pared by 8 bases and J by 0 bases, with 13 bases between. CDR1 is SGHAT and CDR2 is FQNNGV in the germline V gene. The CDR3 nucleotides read TGTGCCAGCCAATCGGGACATACTAACTATGGCTACACCTTC. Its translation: CASQSGHTNYGYTF.

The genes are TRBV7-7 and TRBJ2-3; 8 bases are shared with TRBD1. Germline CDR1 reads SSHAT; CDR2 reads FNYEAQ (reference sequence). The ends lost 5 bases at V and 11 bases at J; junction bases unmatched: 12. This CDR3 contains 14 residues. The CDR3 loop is CASSPNPGTGLQYF. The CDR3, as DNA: TGTGCCAGCAGCCCTAATCCCGGGACAGGACTGCAGTATTTT. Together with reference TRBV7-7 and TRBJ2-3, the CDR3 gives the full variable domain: GAGVSQSPRYKVTKRGQDVTLRCDPISSHATLYWYQQALGQGPEFLTYFNYEAQPDKSGLPSDRFSAERPEGSISTLTIQRTEQRDSAMYRCASSPNPGTGLQYFGPGTRLTVL.

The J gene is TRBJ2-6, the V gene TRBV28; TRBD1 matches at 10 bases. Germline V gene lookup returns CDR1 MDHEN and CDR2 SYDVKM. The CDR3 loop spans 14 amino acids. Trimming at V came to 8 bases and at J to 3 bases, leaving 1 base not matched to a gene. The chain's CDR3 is CASGTGVGANVLTF. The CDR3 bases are TGTGCCAGCGGGACAGGGGTTGGGGCCAACGTCCTGACTTTC. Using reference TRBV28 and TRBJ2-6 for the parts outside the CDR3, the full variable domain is DVKVTQSSRYLVKRTGEKVFLECVQDMDHENMFWYRQDPGLGLRLIYFSYDVKMKEKGDIPEGYSVSREKKERFSLILESASTNQTSMYLCASGTGVGANVLTFGAGSRLTVL.

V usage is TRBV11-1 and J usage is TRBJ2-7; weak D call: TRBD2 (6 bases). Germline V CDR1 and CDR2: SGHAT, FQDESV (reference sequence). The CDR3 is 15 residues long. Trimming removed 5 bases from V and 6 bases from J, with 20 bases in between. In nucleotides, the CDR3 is TGTGCCAGCAGCCGCGGGGCGGTAGCTGGTCTCGAGCAGTACTTC. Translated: CASSRGAVAGLEQYF.

The CDR3 bases are TGTGCCAGCAGTTTACCCGGGACTAGCGGGGGGGATACGCAGTATTTT. Encoded protein: CASSLPGTSGGDTQYF. The V call is TRBV28, the J call TRBJ2-3; 15 bases map to TRBD2. CDR1 MDHEN and CDR2 SYDVKM come from the germline V gene. Trimming at V came to 2 bases and at J to 6 bases, leaving 3 bases not matched to a gene. The CDR3 is made up of 16 amino acids.

The CDR3 nucleotides read TGTGCCATCGCGGGGGAGGGAGATGGCTACACCTTC. It is translated as CAIAGEGDGYTF. The chain links TRBV10-3 to TRBJ1-2; a possible D gene is TRBD1 (5 bases). The V gene lost 8 bases and the J gene lost 6 bases, with 13 bases spanning the gap. Germline V gene data show CDR1 as ENHRY and CDR2 as SYGVKD. CDR3 length: 12 residues.

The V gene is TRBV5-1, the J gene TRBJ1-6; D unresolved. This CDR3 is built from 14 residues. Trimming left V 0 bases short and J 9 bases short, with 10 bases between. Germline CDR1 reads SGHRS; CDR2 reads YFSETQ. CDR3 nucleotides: TGCGCCAGCAGCTTGGCCCCCTCTTTTTCACCCCTCCACTTT. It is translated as CASSLAPSFSPLHF.

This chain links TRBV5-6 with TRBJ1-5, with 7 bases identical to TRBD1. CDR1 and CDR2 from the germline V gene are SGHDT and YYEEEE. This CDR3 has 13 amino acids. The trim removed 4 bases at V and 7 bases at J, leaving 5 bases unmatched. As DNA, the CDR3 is TGTGCCAGCAGCCCGGACAGGACGCAGCCCCAGCATTTT. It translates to CASSPDRTQPQHF.

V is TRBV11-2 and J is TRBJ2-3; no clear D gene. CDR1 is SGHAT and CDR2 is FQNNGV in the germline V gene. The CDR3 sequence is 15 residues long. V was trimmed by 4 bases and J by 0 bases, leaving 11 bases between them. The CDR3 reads CASSSAGLSTDTQYF. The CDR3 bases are TGTGCCAGCAGCTCCGCTGGGCTGAGCACAGATACGCAGTATTTT.

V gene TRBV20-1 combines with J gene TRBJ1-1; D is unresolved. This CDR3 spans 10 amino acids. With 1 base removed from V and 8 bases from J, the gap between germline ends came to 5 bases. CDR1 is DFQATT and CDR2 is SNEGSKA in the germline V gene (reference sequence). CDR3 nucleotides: TGCAGTGCTAGAGTAATGGAAGCTTTCTTT. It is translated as CSARVMEAFF.